The sequence of this TCR beta chain was determined in a study of cytomegalovirus exposure and HLA in healthy donors. Across the whole study: Out of 170 million or so T cells, an earlier analysis found 117 million unique TCR beta sequences in total. Study-level findings and limits: Most TCR sequences showed up rarely, but some public TCRs showed up in many donors.

The CDR3 runs to 15 residues. Between the trimmed V and J ends, which lost 2 bases and 5 bases, there was a span of 16 bases. Germline-derived CDR1 and CDR2 are WSHSY and SAAADI. Details on this clone: Its target is unknown.

PCR was performed using 60 Vbeta and 13 Jbeta primers. Repertoires were generated with immunoSEQ multiplex PCR, while TCRdb's copy carries only in-frame clones and drops some. The top ten hold less than 2.5% of the sample, which has almost 200,000 clones, around 85% seen once. The material sequenced was PBMCs. The chain carries TRBV10-2 and TRBJ2-7; D is perhaps TRBD2 (7 bases). The sequence came from a woman between 45 and 65 years old in good health and CMV-seronegative. In DNA, the CDR3 is TGCGCCAGCAGTGAGACTAGGGGGAGGGCAGACGAGCAGTACTTC. Its protein is CASSETRGRADEQYF.